This passage covers 3 T cell receptor beta chains from one sample sequenced in a study of TIL therapy for anti-PD-1-resistant metastatic lung cancer (dated by TCRdb to the early 2020s). TCR beta CDR3 regions were amplified from genomic DNA with the immunoSEQ v3 hsTCRB kit using bias-controlled multiplex PCR. TCRdb retrieved this table from immuneACCESS and kept in-frame rearrangements only. Not all clones are present; in checked studies, unresolved V genes account for under half, and no reason is known for the remainder. Across this sample there are approximately 12,000 clones, with roughly 58% seen only once. The ten most abundant clones make up nearly 7.5% of the sample. In light of the paper, this sample's time point label describes: pre-treatment sample, taken before nivolumab and TIL therapy. Excised metastases, mostly pleural nodules or supraclavicular lymph nodes, were used as baseline tumor samples and were taken from the same resection from which TIL were grown.

The input for sequencing was tumor tissue, taken at baseline. The source is a person aged 25 to 85 with non-small cell lung cancer.

The chain is built from TRBV6-1 and TRBJ2-3; TRBD2 matches 13 bases. With 4 bases clipped from V and 3 bases from J, the junction kept 4 bases outside the gene matches. The length of the CDR3 is 16 residues. Germline assignment: CDR1 MNHNS and CDR2 SASEGT. The CDR3 protein is CASSAPGLAGTDTQYF. The CDR3 DNA sequence: TGTGCCAGCAGTGCGCCGGGACTAGCGGGGACAGATACGCAGTATTTT.

Sample share makes this clone medium-sized. The chain employs TRBV11-2 and TRBJ2-7, with 10 bases lining up with TRBD1. Unmatched junction bases numbered 4, after V lost 3 bases and J lost 5 bases. The CDR3 is 14 residues long. CDR1 and CDR2 from the germline V gene are SGHAT and FQNNGV. CDR3 nucleotide sequence: TGTGCCAGCAGCTTCGGGACAGGGGCGAACGAGCAGTACTTC. Encoded protein: CASSFGTGANEQYF.

The J gene is TRBJ2-2, the V gene TRBV2, with D possibly TRBD2 on 5 matching bases. CDR3 length equals 15 residues. Germline V gene data show CDR1 as SNHLY and CDR2 as FYNNEI. The V end was cut by 8 bases, the J end by 0 bases, with 13 bases between. CDR3 region: CASSRTFSNTGELFF. The CDR3 DNA sequence: TGTGCCAGCTCTAGGACTTTTTCGAACACCGGGGAGCTGTTTTTT.